One and the same sample provided the 15 T cell receptor beta chains below, sequenced in a study of cytomegalovirus exposure and HLA in healthy donors. The study ran its PCR with 60 Vbeta and 13 Jbeta primers. Produced via immunoSEQ multiplex PCR; TCRdb's table is partial and in-frame only. The sample records about 220,000 clones, roughly 82% being singletons. Sequencing was done on a sample of PBMCs. These receptors were obtained from a man in his forties in good health and CMV-seropositive.

This rearrangement joins TRBV11-3 to TRBJ1-1; 7 bases agree with TRBD1. The CDR3 is 14 residues long. V lost 5 bases, J lost 6 bases, and 9 bases stayed unmatched. Germline loops: CDR1 SGHNT, CDR2 YENEEA. Here the CDR3 DNA reads TGTGCCAGCAGCCCTATGAGGGACAGCGCTGAAGCTTTCTTT. Encoded protein: CASSPMRDSAEAFF.

V and J are TRBV7-8 and TRBJ2-3, with 9 bases that match TRBD1. V gave up 6 bases and J gave up 2 bases; unmatched junction bases: 12. The CDR3 has 17 residues. Germline values: CDR1 SGHVS, CDR2 FQNEAQ. The CDR3 DNA reads as TGTGCCAGCAGGGGCAATGGACAGGGGTTAATCACAGATACGCAGTATTTT. Its protein is CASRGNGQGLITDTQYF.

J is TRBJ2-1 and V is TRBV10-2; 14 bases match TRBD2. The germline V gene has CDR1 WSHSY and CDR2 SAAADI. This CDR3 has 17 residues. After removal of 6 bases from V and 7 bases from J, the junction contained 11 bases not matched to a gene. CDR3 DNA: TGCGCCAGCAGATCGACTAGCGGGAGGGGAATCGGGAATGAGCAGTTCTTC. This encodes CASRSTSGRGIGNEQFF.

The chain employs TRBV30 and TRBJ1-3, with D uncertain. From germline, CDR1 is GTSNPN and CDR2 SVGIG (reference sequence). The CDR3 contains 14 residues. V was pared by 5 bases and J by 2 bases, with 13 bases between. CDR3 DNA sequence: TGTGCCTGGGGCGCGGAGCCCGCTGGAAACACCATATATTTT. Translated, it gives CAWGAEPAGNTIYF.

This clone came up a few times. The chain carries TRBV27 and TRBJ1-2; D remains ambiguous. V was trimmed by 2 bases and J by 1 base, leaving 11 bases between them. The V gene's germline CDR1 is MNHEY and CDR2 SMNVEV (reference sequence). The CDR3 is made up of 15 amino acids. CDR3 DNA sequence: TGTGCCAGCAGTTTAAGTCTCGGGGATAACTATGGCTACACCTTC. As protein: CASSLSLGDNYGYTF.

V gene TRBV19 combines with J gene TRBJ2-3; TRBD2 matches at 14 bases. The CDR3 extends over 19 amino acids. Trimming at V came to 9 bases and at J to 1 base, leaving 15 bases not matched to a gene. The V gene's germline CDR1 is LNHDA and CDR2 SQIVND (reference sequence). CDR3 in amino acids: CASRPRTSGRMGGTDTQYF. CDR3 DNA sequence: TGTGCCAGCCGACCTAGGACTAGCGGGAGGATGGGGGGCACAGATACGCAGTATTTT. Variable domain in full (rest from reference TRBV19 and TRBJ2-3): DGGITQSPKYLFRKEGQNVTLSCEQNLNHDAMYWYRQDPGQGLRLIYYSQIVNDFQKGDIAEGYSVSREKKESFPLTVTSAQKNPTAFYLCASRPRTSGRMGGTDTQYFGPGTRLTVL.

The chain couples TRBV30 to TRBJ1-5; 7 bases agree with TRBD1. There are 13 residues in the CDR3. Germline lookup yields CDR1 GTSNPN and CDR2 SVGIG (reference sequence). V lost 3 bases to trimming and J lost 6 bases; unmatched junction nucleotides: 5. This CDR3 reads CAWSIQGTQPQHF. For the CDR3, the DNA is TGTGCCTGGAGCATACAGGGGACTCAGCCCCAGCATTTT.

The genes are TRBV9 and TRBJ2-2; 8 nucleotides agree with TRBD1. The V gene end was trimmed by 6 bases and the J gene end by 2 bases; junction bases not matched to a gene: 6. The length of the CDR3 is 15 residues. Germline lookup yields CDR1 SGDLS and CDR2 YYNGEE. The chain's CDR3 is CASNPDRVNTGELFF. CDR3 DNA sequence: TGTGCCAGCAACCCGGACAGGGTTAACACCGGGGAGCTGTTTTTT.

V gene TRBV5-1 combines with J gene TRBJ2-5; the D is unclear. V lost 5 bases to trimming and J lost 5 bases, with 10 bases between them. The CDR3 is 12 amino acids. Germline-derived CDR1 and CDR2 are SGHRS and YFSETQ. CDR3 bases: TGCGCCAGCAGAGGCGCCGGGGAGACCCAGTACTTC. Translated: CASRGAGETQYF.

A few counts support this clone. V usage is TRBV21-1 and J usage is TRBJ2-7; TRBD2 is the table's D call and was not checked against the DNA. TRBV21-1 is an annotated pseudogene. The CDR3 covers 17 residues. Written as DNA, the CDR3 is TGTGCCAGCAGCAAAGAAGGGCGGGGGCGGGAATGCCACGAGCAGTACGTC. Translated, it gives CASSKEGRGRECHEQYV.

The chain recombines TRBV11-2 with TRBJ2-7; no clear D. V gave up 4 bases and J gave up 4 bases, with 5 bases separating them. Germline CDR1 reads SGHAT; CDR2 reads FQNNGV. CDR3 length: 11 amino acids. The CDR3 sequence is CASSSLYEQYF. The CDR3 nucleotides read TGTGCCAGCAGCTCTCTTTACGAGCAGTACTTC. The entire variable domain, with the rest obtained from reference TRBV11-2 and TRBJ2-7, is as follows: EAGVAQSPRYKIIEKRQSVAFWCNPISGHATLYWYQQILGQGPKLLIQFQNNGVVDDSQLPKDRFSAERLKGVDSTLKIQPAKLEDSAVYLCASSSLYEQYFGPGTRLTVT.

The rearrangement links TRBV5-1 to TRBJ1-3; D might be TRBD1 (5 bases). The germline V gene has CDR1 SGHRS and CDR2 YFSETQ. Trimming took off 1 base at V and 4 bases at J, with 15 bases between the two ends. CDR3 length: 16 residues. CDR3 amino acids: CASSLSGPREGNTIYF. The CDR3 coding sequence is TGCGCCAGCAGCTTGTCAGGGCCGCGAGAGGGAAACACCATATATTTT.

The rearrangement links TRBV7-7 to TRBJ2-7; 8 nucleotides align to TRBD2. Germline CDR1 and CDR2: SSHAT and FNYEAQ (reference sequence). The CDR3 is 17 residues long. V dropped 4 bases and J dropped 0; count of bases not matched to a gene: 11. CDR3 sequence (DNA): TGTGCCAGCAGCTCTCCGGGACTAGGCGGGAGCTCCTACGAGCAGTACGTC. It translates to CASSSPGLGGSSYEQYV.

CDR3 loop: CASRWGQGSYNEQFF. The CDR3 DNA sequence: TGTGCCAGCCGGTGGGGACAGGGATCCTACAATGAGCAGTTCTTC. The chain couples TRBV2 to TRBJ2-1; 9 bases are shared with TRBD1. The CDR3 has 15 residues. CDR1 is SNHLY, CDR2 FYNNEI, per germline. V gave up 8 bases and J gave up 1 base; unmatched junction bases: 6.

In its sample, this clone was seen once. The chain links TRBV9 to TRBJ1-2, with 7 bases aligning to TRBD1. V shed 2 bases and J 8 bases; nucleotides not matched to a gene: 6. From germline, CDR1 is SGDLS and CDR2 YYNGEE. The CDR3 sequence is 13 residues long. This CDR3 reads CASSVDRAGGYTF. The DNA for the CDR3 is TGTGCCAGCAGCGTCGACAGGGCGGGGGGCTACACCTTC.